This TCR beta chain is from a study of regulatory T cells in long-lasting Graves disease (dated by TCRdb to the early 2020s). About the full investigation: In the newly diagnosed Graves' disease group, patients had been taking antithyroid drugs for less than 3 months. Patients with persistent Graves' disease were compared with patients with newly diagnosed Graves' disease using TCR sequencing and RNA sequencing of peripheral blood. The study was conducted in China and was registered as a clinical trial. A total of 33 samples were covered by TCR sequencing, comprising around 13 persistent and roughly 20 newly diagnosed Graves' disease patients.

This clonotype occurred many times. The antigen this receptor binds is unknown. No clone much larger than this one lies a single base away; base qualities are absent. CDR1 and CDR2 were assigned from the germline V gene as SGHTA and FQGTGA. Unmatched junction bases come to 2, with V trimmed by 1 base and J by 4 bases. The CDR3 runs 15 residues from the cysteine to the phenylalanine. Only the CDR3 DNA stays, 45 bases, in frame from base 1. Receptor libraries were prepared by multiplex PCR. The sequencing machine was an Illumina HiSeq 4000. To build TCR beta libraries, CDR3 regions were amplified by Arm-PCR using iRepertoire HTBI primers. Before sequencing, the PCR products went through gel purification. From the authors' description of their analysis: Gene usage analysis of CDR3 amino acid clonotypes relied on the roughly 60 TRBV and 13 to 15 TRBJ segments identified across samples. COPE and FqMerger were used to merge the filtered high-quality paired reads into contigs. BLAST was used to align contigs to IMGT TRBV, TRBD and TRBJ reference genes, and CDR3 was defined according to IMGT. Any clonotype with a frequency above 0.1% was classified as a highly expanded clone. Shannon entropy was used to measure repertoire diversity, and the Gini coefficient was used to measure V-J evenness. A clonotype was considered public if more than one individual shared it. In TCRdb, the public reads were trimmed at Q25 with fastp and aligned with MiXCR, with productive beta chains retained. Each entry is one CDR3 protein sequence, shown with its most common DNA and genes. These V and J calls originate from TCRdb's pipeline instead of the authors' own analysis. The sample table records over 450,000 distinct CDR3 sequences; around 11% of these occur just once. The biggest ten clones account for roughly 9.3% of the sample.

General conclusions and limits of the study: The study examined only peripheral blood because the primary lesion, thyroid tissue, could not be accessed. TRBV28, TRBJ1-2 and TRBJ2-5 were preferentially used in persistent disease, while TRBV20-1 and TRBJ2-1 were favored in newly diagnosed disease. Sequencing and analysis were restricted to the TCR beta chain. The authors acknowledged the small sample size as a limitation that may reduce accuracy. More public clonotypes were shared among persistent patients (under 3,000) than among newly diagnosed patients (966). Lower TCR Shannon entropy and fewer highly expanded clones were observed in persistent Graves' disease patients than in newly diagnosed patients, which suggested clonal expansion.

The time point tag for this specimen amounts to: newly diagnosed GD, antithyroid drugs for less than 3 months. RNA was extracted from PBMCs in TRIzol for both TCR sequencing and RNA sequencing. Graves' disease was diagnosed according to American Thyroid Association guidelines. Patients were recruited from an endocrinology department in Xi'an, China. Each patient gave approximately 10 milliliters of peripheral blood, collected in an EDTA anticoagulant tube. PBMCs were isolated by Ficoll Paque Plus density gradient separation without further T cell sorting. An Agilent 2100 Bioanalyzer and agarose gel were used to check RNA quality, while a NanoDrop 2000 measured RNA concentration. These data are also associated with another study on T cells in Graves' hyperthyroidism and ophthalmopathy. Per the second study: Graves' hyperthyroidism was defined as stable when no progression to ophthalmopathy occurred over 18 months of follow-up. The hyperthyroidism patients were between 18 and 65 years old and newly diagnosed, with a disease duration of less than 2 months. Any patient with an uncontrolled infection, another autoimmune disease, pregnancy or lactation was excluded. Diagnoses were based on clinical symptoms, serum thyroxine and TRAb, thyroid ultrasound and orbital computed tomography. The TCR CDR3 was subjected to a first round of RT-PCR using the HTBI primer set and the Qiagen OneStep RT-PCR kit. Most expanded thyroid clonotypes (frequency above 0.001) were also detected in blood, suggesting blood repertoires may reflect thyroid immune responses. A 13 V-J signature model separated ophthalmopathy from stable hyperthyroidism, with roughly 88% sensitivity and about 81% specificity in cross-validation and 80%/75% in testing. In validation, progression to ophthalmopathy was predicted by the model with almost 71% sensitivity and about 72% specificity, a median of about 6.8 months before onset. TCR V-J signatures able to tell the groups apart were searched for in a discovery cohort of around 95 patients, of whom more than 40 had Graves' ophthalmopathy and 57 had stable Graves' hyperthyroidism. An independent validation cohort of 18 to 20 hyperthyroidism patients and some 15 patients who later progressed to ophthalmopathy tested prospective prediction of ophthalmopathy. The 95 to 100 discovery patients were randomly split 7:3 into training and test sets. Thyroid tissue and blood T-cell repertoires from about six Graves' hyperthyroidism patients were also compared in the study. Following sampling, methimazole starting at 30 mg daily was given to hyperthyroidism patients, and high-dose intravenous methylprednisolone was given to ophthalmopathy patients. Libraries were constructed in a second round of multiplex PCR, after which size selection and purification were carried out. The libraries were sequenced on an Illumina HiSeq2000 using paired-end 100 bp reads. SOAPnuke was used to process the raw data, throwing out any read that contained adapters or uncalled bases, had a mean Phred below 15, or lacked an exact constant-primer or identifier match. High-quality paired reads were merged using COPE v1.2.5, and each unique nucleotide sequence was defined as a clonotype. Clonotypes were aligned to IMGT TRBV, TRBD and TRBJ reference segments using MiTCR v1.1. The analysis included only V-J combinations with a frequency above 0.0001, which together covered approximately 99% of the repertoires. A TCS score was defined as the ratio of F50 (clonal expansion) to E x V (chaos), with BLOSUM62-based TCRdist applied between CDR3 peptides within each V-J. Welch's t-statistics and random forest reduced around 550 V-J features to roughly 13, which were used in a naive Bayes classifier (R e1071). Sample size was not statistically predetermined, and investigators were not blinded to group allocation. The paper reports TCR Vbeta CDR3 sequencing of over 130 peripheral blood samples: over 40 ophthalmopathy, fewer than 80 hyperthyroidism and around 17 progressor patients.

The chain is assembled from TRBV7-3 and TRBJ2-3; TRBD2 aligns with 10 central bases. The starting material was peripheral blood mononuclear cells (PBMCs), obtained at new diagnosis, from a patient treated with antithyroid drugs. The sequence derives from a woman aged 25 to 39 with Graves disease. Donor details come from another sample of the same person, matched by shared clones. In nucleotide form, the sequence is TGTGCCAGCAGCTTAATAGCGGGAGGAGCAGATACGCAGTATTTT. This yields the protein CASSLIAGGADTQYF.